A selection of T cell receptor beta chains follows, all from one sample in a study of T cell changes during pregnancy in multiple sclerosis. The table came from immunoSEQ multiplex PCR; TCRdb's copy has only in-frame clones and leaves some out. The sample holds 26,000 or so clones, about 88% seen once. Sample: CD8+ T cells from peripheral blood mononuclear cells, taken in the second trimester of pregnancy. Every receptor here comes from a female donor with multiple sclerosis, enrolled in a pregnancy study. Both conserved end residues are part of each CDR3. A D gene is named only where the DNA matches it firmly. Only some rows state a clone size, as once, few, many or a class for expanded clones.

>TRBD1|TRBV5-1|NA|TRBJ1-1
CASTPQFTGGGTEAFF
TGCGCCAGCACCCCCCAATTCACAGGGGGTGGCACTGAAGCTTTCTTT
>NA|TRBV30|NA|TRBJ2-7
CAWTVGSYEQYF
TGTGCCTGGACCGTCGGCTCCTACGAGCAGTACTTC
>NA|TRBV4-1|NA|TRBJ1-2
CASSQVASTLANYGYTF
TGCGCCAGCAGCCAAGTAGCCTCAACTTTAGCTAACTATGGCTACACCTTC
>NA|TRBV7-9|NA|TRBJ1-2
CASSLGGGIYGYTF
TGTGCCAGCAGCTTAGGGGGCGGTATCTATGGCTACACCTTC
>NA|TRBV7-2|once|TRBJ2-7
CASSSLDRKSLSYEQYF
TGTGCCAGCAGCTCCTTGGACAGAAAGAGTTTATCCTACGAGCAGTATTTC
>NA|TRBV6-1|NA|TRBJ1-1
CASSGWPGWEAFF
TGTGCCAGCAGTGGGTGGCCGGGGTGGGAAGCTTTCTTT
>NA|TRBV6-4|few|TRBJ1-5
CASSASSNQPQHF
TGTGCCAGCAGTGCCAGTAGCAATCAGCCCCAGCATTTT
>TRBD1|TRBV13|NA|TRBJ2-7
CASSARQGARYEQYF
TGTGCCAGCAGCGCGAGACAGGGGGCGCGCTACGAGCAGTACTTC
>TRBD1|TRBV6-5|NA|TRBJ2-7
CASSYRDRVSYEQYF
TGTGCCAGCAGTTACAGGGACAGGGTCTCCTACGAGCAGTACTTC
>TRBD1|TRBV2|once|TRBJ1-2
CASSGVRDRSQRGYGYTF
TGTGCCAGCAGTGGGGTCCGGGACAGGTCCCAACGGGGCTATGGCTACACCTTC
>NA|TRBV9|NA|TRBJ1-1
CASSVGGDTEAFF
TGTGCCAGCAGCGTCGGGGGGGACACTGAAGCTTTCTTT
>NA|TRBV9|NA|TRBJ2-5
CASSMAGSQETQYF
TGTGCCAGCAGCATGGCGGGGTCCCAAGAGACCCAGTACTTC
>NA|TRBV10-2|NA|TRBJ1-2
CASSHTGRASGYTF
TGCGCCAGCAGTCACACAGGGAGGGCTAGTGGCTACACCTTC
>NA|TRBV6-1|NA|TRBJ1-1
CASPSGGGSEAFF
TGTGCCAGCCCCTCCGGGGGTGGGTCTGAAGCTTTCTTT
>TRBD2|TRBV7-9|NA|TRBJ2-3
CASSFSVGGGPTDTQYF
TGTGCCAGCAGCTTTTCGGTAGGCGGGGGTCCCACAGATACGCAGTATTTT
>NA|TRBV6-1|NA|TRBJ2-7
CASSDRGISYEQYF
TGTGCCAGCAGTGATAGGGGTATTTCCTACGAGCAGTACTTC
>TRBD1|TRBV30|NA|TRBJ2-7
CAWSSETGSYEQYF
TGTGCCTGGAGTTCGGAGACAGGGTCCTACGAGCAGTACTTC
>NA|TRBV2|NA|TRBJ1-2
CASSHPGSAPYGYTF
TGTGCCAGCAGTCACCCAGGATCCGCCCCCTATGGCTACACCTTC
>NA|TRBV6-1|NA|TRBJ1-3
CASSEALFIKEPVGNTIYF
TGTGCCAGCAGTGAAGCGCTGTTTATTAAGGAGCCGGTTGGAAACACCATATATTTT
>NA|TRBV4-3|NA|TRBJ1-4
CASSQDRGAPNEKLFF
TGCGCCAGCAGCCAAGATCGGGGGGCTCCTAATGAAAAACTGTTTTTT
>TRBD1|TRBV6-1|few|TRBJ2-6
CASGQGEPGANVLTF
TGTGCCAGCGGACAGGGGGAACCTGGGGCCAACGTCCTGACTTTC
>NA|TRBV10-2|NA|TRBJ2-7
CASSSGWYEQYF
TGCGCCAGCAGTTCAGGGTGGTACGAGCAGTACTTC
>NA|TRBV28|once|TRBJ2-7
CASSFRGTGPYEQYF
TGTGCCAGCAGTTTTCGGGGAACAGGGCCCTACGAGCAGTACTTC
>NA|TRBV15|NA|TRBJ1-6
CATSRATENSPLHF
TGTGCCACCAGCAGAGCAACAGAGAATTCACCCCTCCACTTT
>TRBD1|TRBV4-2|NA|TRBJ2-3
CASSQAMTGGIEDTQYF
TGTGCCAGCAGCCAGGCCATGACAGGGGGGATCGAAGATACGCAGTATTTT
>TRBD1|TRBV4-1|NA|TRBJ1-1
CASSPGPGQGMNTEAFF
TGCGCCAGCAGCCCAGGGCCGGGACAGGGGATGAACACTGAAGCTTTCTTT
>TRBD2|TRBV7-6|NA|TRBJ2-5
CASSLGRGGTQETQYF
TGTGCCAGCAGCTTAGGTCGGGGGGGGACACAAGAGACCCAGTACTTC
>NA|TRBV18|NA|TRBJ2-3
CASSPWGRTDTQYF
TGTGCCAGCTCACCTTGGGGGCGCACAGATACGCAGTATTTT
>NA|TRBV6-1|medium-sized|TRBJ1-5
CASSEGAIQPQHF
TGTGCCAGCAGTGAGGGGGCGATTCAGCCCCAGCATTTT
>NA|TRBV6-6|NA|TRBJ1-3
CASSHDSEGNTIYF
TGTGCCAGCAGTCACGACAGTGAAGGAAACACCATATATTTT
>NA|TRBV19|NA|TRBJ1-1
CASSQGLPTEAFF
TGTGCCAGTAGTCAGGGGCTCCCCACTGAAGCTTTCTTT
>TRBD1|TRBV19|NA|TRBJ1-1
CASTQGQGNTEAFF
TGTGCCAGTACCCAAGGACAGGGGAACACTGAAGCTTTCTTT
>TRBD1|TRBV5-1|NA|TRBJ2-5
CASSPRDRGQETQYF
TGCGCCAGCAGCCCCCGGGACAGGGGCCAAGAGACCCAGTACTTC
>NA|TRBV30|NA|TRBJ2-1
CAWSTVGVWDEQFF
TGTGCCTGGAGTACCGTAGGGGTCTGGGATGAGCAGTTCTTC
>TRBD1|TRBV19|NA|TRBJ1-3
CASSIRDREDSGNTIYF
TGTGCCAGTAGTATCCGGGACAGGGAGGATTCTGGAAACACCATATATTTT
>TRBD2|TRBV27|once|TRBJ2-1
CASSLGGSYNEQFF
TGTGCCAGCAGTCTCGGGGGGTCCTACAATGAGCAGTTCTTC
>NA|TRBV4-1|NA|TRBJ2-7
CASSQDYLYEQYF
TGCGCCAGCAGCCAAGATTACCTATACGAGCAGTACTTC
>NA|TRBV5-1|NA|TRBJ1-2
CASRGGIYGYTF
TGCGCCAGCAGGGGGGGGATCTATGGCTACACCTTC
>NA|TRBV5-4|NA|TRBJ1-1
CASSLGGGEGEAFF
TGTGCCAGCAGCTTGGGGGGGGGCGAGGGTGAAGCTTTCTTT
>NA|TRBV9|NA|TRBJ1-2
CASSSLPRQANYGYTF
TGTGCCAGCAGCTCCCTCCCTCGGCAGGCTAACTATGGCTACACCTTC
>TRBD2|TRBV15|NA|TRBJ2-3
CATSREKRGVDTQYF
TGTGCCACCAGCAGAGAGAAGCGGGGGGTAGATACGCAGTATTTT
>NA|TRBV20-1|NA|TRBJ1-1
CSVEGVTEAFF
TGCAGTGTGGAGGGAGTCACTGAAGCTTTCTTT
>NA|TRBV2|few|TRBJ1-1
CASSVVNTEAFF
TGTGCCAGCAGTGTCGTGAACACTGAAGCTTTCTTT
>NA|TRBV18|once|TRBJ1-1
CASSPWTYPNTEAFF
TGTGCCAGCTCACCTTGGACATACCCGAACACTGAAGCTTTCTTT
>NA|TRBV30|NA|TRBJ1-2
CASFGLSGGNYGYTF
TGTGCCTCCTTCGGTTTGTCTGGGGGCAACTATGGCTACACCTTC
>NA|TRBV6-5|NA|TRBJ2-1
CASSPNVNEQFF
TGTGCCAGCAGTCCCAATGTGAATGAGCAGTTCTTC
>NA|TRBV7-9|NA|TRBJ2-7
CASGRGYEQYF
TGTGCCAGCGGTCGGGGGTACGAGCAGTACTTC
>NA|TRBV18|NA|TRBJ1-2
CASSPSGDNYGYTF
TGTGCCAGCTCACCCTCAGGGGACAACTATGGCTACACCTTC
>NA|TRBV5-6|NA|TRBJ1-2
CASSLLGFPQGSGGYTF
TGTGCCAGCAGCTTGCTCGGCTTCCCTCAGGGTTCAGGTGGCTACACCTTC
>NA|TRBV7-3|NA|TRBJ1-2
CASSSTDYGYTF
TGTGCCAGCAGCTCGACAGACTATGGCTACACCTTC
>NA|TRBV7-7|NA|TRBJ2-7
CASSLGPGHSYEQYF
TGTGCTAGCAGCTTGGGCCCGGGACACTCCTACGAGCAGTACTTC
>TRBD1|TRBV6-5|NA|TRBJ2-3
CASSDPDRADTQYF
TGTGCCAGCAGTGACCCGGACAGGGCCGATACGCAGTATTTT
>NA|TRBV5-1|once|TRBJ1-2
CASSTTGSYTF
TGCGCCAGCAGCACCACAGGGTCCTACACCTTC
>NA|TRBV10-1|NA|TRBJ2-2
CASGAGTGELFF
TGCGCCAGCGGGGCGGGAACCGGGGAGCTGTTTTTT
>TRBD1|TRBV7-9|NA|TRBJ2-7
CASSLAPTGGPYEQYF
TGTGCCAGCAGCTTAGCGCCGACAGGGGGTCCCTACGAGCAGTACTTC
>NA|TRBV28|NA|TRBJ2-6
CASSSSGSGANVLTF
TGTGCCAGCAGTTCATCAGGGTCTGGGGCCAACGTCCTGACTTTC
>NA|TRBV9|NA|TRBJ1-1
CASSAIQVSEAFF
TGTGCCAGCAGCGCAATACAGGTCTCTGAAGCTTTCTTT